This entry is about one T cell receptor beta chain. The authors' processing: Using reference gene primer amplification, nucleated cell counts were estimated. Assay used: immunoSEQ multiplex PCR; TCRdb lists only in-frame clones, some missing. That table gives V, J and clone size, and the DNA gave D and trimming. The sample shows around 100,000 clones, more than 85% of them seen only once. The CDR3 runs 17 residues. With V trimmed by 0 bases and J by 0 bases, 6 bases remained unmatched. Germline V gives CDR1 SGHNT, CDR2 YYREEE (reference sequence). The source of the sample is a study of blood T cell repertoires in COVID-19. Study overall: Sites in the United States, Italy and Spain provided acute and convalescent COVID-19 samples. PBMCs, B-cell-depleted T cells, or T cells provided the cDNA or gDNA that made up the material.

The TCR comes from a man aged 60 to 69 with acute or convalescent COVID-19. The sample taken for sequencing was peripheral blood. V usage is TRBV5-4 and J usage is TRBJ2-1; TRBD2 matches at 7 bases. For the CDR3, the DNA is TGTGCCAGCAGCTTGGATCGGGCGGGAGCCTCCTACAATGAGCAGTTCTTC. Translating it yields CASSLDRAGASYNEQFF.